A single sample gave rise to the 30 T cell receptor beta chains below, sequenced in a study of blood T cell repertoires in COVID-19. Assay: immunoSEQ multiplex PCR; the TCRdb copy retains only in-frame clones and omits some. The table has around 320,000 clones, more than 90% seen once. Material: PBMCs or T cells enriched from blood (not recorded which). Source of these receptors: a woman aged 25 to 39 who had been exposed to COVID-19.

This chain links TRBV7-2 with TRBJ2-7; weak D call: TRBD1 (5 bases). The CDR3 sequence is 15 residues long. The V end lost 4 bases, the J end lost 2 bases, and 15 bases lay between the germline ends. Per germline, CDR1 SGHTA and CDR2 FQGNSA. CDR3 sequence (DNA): TGTGCCAGCAGCTCACAGGTTTCCGCCGCCTACGAGCAGTACTTC. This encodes CASSSQVSAAYEQYF.

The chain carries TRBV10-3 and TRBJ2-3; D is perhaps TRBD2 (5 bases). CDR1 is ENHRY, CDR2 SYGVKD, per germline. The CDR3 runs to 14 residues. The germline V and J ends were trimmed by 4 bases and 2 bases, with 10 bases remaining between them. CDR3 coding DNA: TGTGCCATCAGTGTCGAGGGAGTCACAGATACGCAGTATTTT. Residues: CAISVEGVTDTQYF.

The DNA for the CDR3 is TGTGCCAGCTCTCCAGCGGGGGGTTACAATGAGCAGTTCTTC. This gives the protein CASSPAGGYNEQFF. The chain recombines TRBV11-3 with TRBJ2-1; TRBD2 agrees at 9 bases. The CDR3 has 14 residues. J was trimmed by 4 bases and V by 8 bases; bases with no gene match: 6. Germline V gives CDR1 SGHNT, CDR2 YENEEA.

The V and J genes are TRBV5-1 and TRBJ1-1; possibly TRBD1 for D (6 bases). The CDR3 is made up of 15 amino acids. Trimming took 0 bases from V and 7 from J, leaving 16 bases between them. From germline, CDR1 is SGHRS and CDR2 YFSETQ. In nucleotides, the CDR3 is TGCGCCAGCAGCTTGGCAGGGGTTATGGGTATTGAAGCTTTCTTT. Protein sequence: CASSLAGVMGIEAFF.

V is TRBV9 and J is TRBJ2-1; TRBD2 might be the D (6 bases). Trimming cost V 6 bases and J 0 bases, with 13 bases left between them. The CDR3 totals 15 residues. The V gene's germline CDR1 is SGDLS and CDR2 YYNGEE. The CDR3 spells CASNLGGSSYNEQFF. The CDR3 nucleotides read TGTGCCAGCAACCTAGGAGGGAGCTCCTACAATGAGCAGTTCTTC.

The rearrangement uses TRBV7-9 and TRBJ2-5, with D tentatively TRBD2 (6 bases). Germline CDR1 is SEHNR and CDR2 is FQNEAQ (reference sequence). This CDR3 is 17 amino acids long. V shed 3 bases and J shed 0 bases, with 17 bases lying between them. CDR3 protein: CASSFLLQVADQETQYF. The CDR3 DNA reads TGTGCCAGCAGCTTTCTCCTCCAGGTAGCGGACCAAGAGACCCAGTACTTC.

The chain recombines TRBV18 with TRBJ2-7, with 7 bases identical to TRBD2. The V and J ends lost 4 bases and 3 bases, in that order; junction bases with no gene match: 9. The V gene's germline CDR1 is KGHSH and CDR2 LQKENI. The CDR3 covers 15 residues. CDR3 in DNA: TGTGCCAGCTCACGGGAACTAGCGATGAGCTACGAGCAGTACTTC. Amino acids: CASSRELAMSYEQYF.

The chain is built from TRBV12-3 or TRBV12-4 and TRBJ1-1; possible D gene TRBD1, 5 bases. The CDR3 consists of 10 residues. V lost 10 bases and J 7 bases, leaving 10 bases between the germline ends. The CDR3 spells CAIGRGEAFF. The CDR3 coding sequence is TGTGCCATCGGTAGGGGTGAAGCTTTCTTT.

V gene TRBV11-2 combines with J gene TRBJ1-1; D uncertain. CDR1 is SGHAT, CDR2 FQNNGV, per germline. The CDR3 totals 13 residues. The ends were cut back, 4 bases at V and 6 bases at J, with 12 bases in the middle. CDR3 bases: TGTGCCAGCAGCTCCCTCGGGGTCCCTGAAGCTTTCTTT. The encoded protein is CASSSLGVPEAFF.

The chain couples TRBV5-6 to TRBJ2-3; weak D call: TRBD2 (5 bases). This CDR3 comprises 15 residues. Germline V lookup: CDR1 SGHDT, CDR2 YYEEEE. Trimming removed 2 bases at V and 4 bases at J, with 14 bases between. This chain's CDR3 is CASSFAGRGSDTQYF. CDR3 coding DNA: TGTGCCAGCAGCTTTGCGGGCCGAGGTTCAGATACGCAGTATTTT.

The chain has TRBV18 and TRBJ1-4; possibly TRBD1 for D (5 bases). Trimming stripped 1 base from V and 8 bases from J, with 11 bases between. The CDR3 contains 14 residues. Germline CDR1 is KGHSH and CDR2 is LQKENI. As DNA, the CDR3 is TGTGCCAGCTCACCACAAGGGGTTGTCGAAAAACTGTTTTTT. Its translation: CASSPQGVVEKLFF.

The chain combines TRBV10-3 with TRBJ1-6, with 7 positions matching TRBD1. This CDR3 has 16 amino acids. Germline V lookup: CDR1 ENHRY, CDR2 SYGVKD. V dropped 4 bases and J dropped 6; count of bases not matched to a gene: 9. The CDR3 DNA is TGTGCCATCAGTGGCGCACGGGACAGCTTTAATTCACCCCTCCACTTT. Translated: CAISGARDSFNSPLHF.

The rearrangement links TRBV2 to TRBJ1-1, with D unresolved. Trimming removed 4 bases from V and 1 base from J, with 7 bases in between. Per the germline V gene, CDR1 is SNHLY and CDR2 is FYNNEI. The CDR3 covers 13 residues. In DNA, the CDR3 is TGTGCCAGCAGTGCGCAGGCGAACACTGAAGCTTTCTTT. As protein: CASSAQANTEAFF. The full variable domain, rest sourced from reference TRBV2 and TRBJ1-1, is EPEVTQTPSHQVTQMGQEVILRCVPISNHLYFYWYRQILGQKVEFLVSFYNNEISEKSEIFDDQFSVERPDGSNFTLKIRSTKLEDSAMYFCASSAQANTEAFFGQGTRLTVV.

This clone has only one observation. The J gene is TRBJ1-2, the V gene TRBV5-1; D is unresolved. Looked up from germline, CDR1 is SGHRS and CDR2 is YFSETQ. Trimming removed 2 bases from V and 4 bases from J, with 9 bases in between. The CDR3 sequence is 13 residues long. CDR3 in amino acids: CASSFERGYGYTF. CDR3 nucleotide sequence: TGCGCCAGCAGCTTTGAGCGCGGCTATGGCTACACCTTC. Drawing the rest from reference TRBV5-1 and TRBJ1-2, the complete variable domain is KAGVTQTPRYLIKTRGQQVTLSCSPISGHRSVSWYQQTPGQGLQFLFEYFSETQRNKGNFPGRFSGRQFSNSRSEMNVSTLELGDSALYLCASSFERGYGYTFGSGTRLTVV.

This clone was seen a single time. CDR3 DNA sequence: TGTGCCAGCAGCCAGAACCCAGGACAAGAGACCCAGTACTTC. It specifies CASSQNPGQETQYF. The chain recombines TRBV7-2 with TRBJ2-5; D remains unclear. The CDR3 extends over 14 amino acids. V was trimmed by 5 bases and J by 2 bases, leaving 12 bases between them. CDR1 and CDR2 (germline): SGHTA, FQGNSA.

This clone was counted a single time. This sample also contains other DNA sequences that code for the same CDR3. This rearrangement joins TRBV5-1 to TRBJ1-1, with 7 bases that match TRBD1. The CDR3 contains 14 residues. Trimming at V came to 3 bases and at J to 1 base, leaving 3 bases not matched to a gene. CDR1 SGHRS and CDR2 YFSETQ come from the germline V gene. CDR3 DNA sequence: TGCGCCAGCAGCTCGGGGACAGAGAACACTGAAGCTTTCTTT. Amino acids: CASSSGTENTEAFF.

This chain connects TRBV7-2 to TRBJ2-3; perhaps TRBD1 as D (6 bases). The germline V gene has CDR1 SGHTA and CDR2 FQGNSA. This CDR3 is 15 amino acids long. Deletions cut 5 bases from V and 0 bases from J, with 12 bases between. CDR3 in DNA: TGTGCCAGCAGCCCAAGGACAGCTAGCACAGATACGCAGTATTTT. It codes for CASSPRTASTDTQYF.

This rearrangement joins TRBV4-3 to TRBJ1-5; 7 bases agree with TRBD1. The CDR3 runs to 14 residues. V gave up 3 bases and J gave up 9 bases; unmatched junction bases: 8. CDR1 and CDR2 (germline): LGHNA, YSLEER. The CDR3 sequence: CASSQDRSFRPQHF. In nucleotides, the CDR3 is TGCGCCAGCAGCCAGGACAGGTCCTTTAGGCCCCAGCATTTT.

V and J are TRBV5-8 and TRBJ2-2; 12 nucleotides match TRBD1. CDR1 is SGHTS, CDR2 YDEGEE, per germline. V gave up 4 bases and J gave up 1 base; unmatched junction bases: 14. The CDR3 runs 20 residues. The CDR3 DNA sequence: TGTGCCAGCAGCCACGATCCGGGACAGGGGGCACGCTGGAACACCGGGGAGCTGTTTTTT. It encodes CASSHDPGQGARWNTGELFF.

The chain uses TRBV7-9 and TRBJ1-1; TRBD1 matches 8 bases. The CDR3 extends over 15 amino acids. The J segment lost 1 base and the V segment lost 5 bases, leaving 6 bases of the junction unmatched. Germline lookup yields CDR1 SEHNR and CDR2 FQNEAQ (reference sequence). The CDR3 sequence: CASSTQDRENTEAFF. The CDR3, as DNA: TGTGCCAGCAGCACCCAGGACAGGGAGAACACTGAAGCTTTCTTT.

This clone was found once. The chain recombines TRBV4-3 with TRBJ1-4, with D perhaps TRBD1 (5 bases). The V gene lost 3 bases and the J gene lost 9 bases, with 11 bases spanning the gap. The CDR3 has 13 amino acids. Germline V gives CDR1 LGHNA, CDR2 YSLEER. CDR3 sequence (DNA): TGCGCCAGCAGCCAGACCAGGGTGCAAAAACTGTTTTTT. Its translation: CASSQTRVQKLFF.

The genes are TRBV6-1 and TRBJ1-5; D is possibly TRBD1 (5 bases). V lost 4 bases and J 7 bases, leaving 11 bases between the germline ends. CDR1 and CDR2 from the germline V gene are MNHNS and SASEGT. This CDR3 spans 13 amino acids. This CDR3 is CASSARVEQPQHF. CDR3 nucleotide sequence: TGTGCCAGCAGTGCCAGGGTGGAGCAGCCCCAGCATTTT.

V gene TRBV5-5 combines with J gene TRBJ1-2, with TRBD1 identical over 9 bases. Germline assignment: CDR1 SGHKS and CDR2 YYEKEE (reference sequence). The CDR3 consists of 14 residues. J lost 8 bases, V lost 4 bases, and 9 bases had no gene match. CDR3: CASSEDRGQWGYTF. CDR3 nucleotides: TGTGCCAGCAGCGAGGACAGGGGACAGTGGGGCTACACCTTC. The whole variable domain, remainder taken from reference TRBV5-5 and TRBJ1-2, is DAGVTQSPTHLIKTRGQQVTLRCSPISGHKSVSWYQQVLGQGPQFIFQYYEKEERGRGNFPDRFSARQFPNYSSELNVNALLLGDSALYLCASSEDRGQWGYTFGSGTRLTVV.

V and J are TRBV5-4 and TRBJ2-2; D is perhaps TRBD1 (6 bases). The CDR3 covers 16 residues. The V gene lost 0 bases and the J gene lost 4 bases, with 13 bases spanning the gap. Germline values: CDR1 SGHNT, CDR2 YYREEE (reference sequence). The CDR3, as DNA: TGTGCCAGCAGCTTGGCGGCTCTAGGGGGCACCGGGGAGCTGTTTTTT. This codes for CASSLAALGGTGELFF.

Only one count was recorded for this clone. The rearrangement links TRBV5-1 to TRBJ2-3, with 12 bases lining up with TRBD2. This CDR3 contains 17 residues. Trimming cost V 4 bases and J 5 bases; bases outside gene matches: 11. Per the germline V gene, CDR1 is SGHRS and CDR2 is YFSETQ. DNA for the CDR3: TGCGCCAGCAGCCTAAGACTAGCGGGGGCCCGTCAAGATACGCAGTATTTT. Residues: CASSLRLAGARQDTQYF.

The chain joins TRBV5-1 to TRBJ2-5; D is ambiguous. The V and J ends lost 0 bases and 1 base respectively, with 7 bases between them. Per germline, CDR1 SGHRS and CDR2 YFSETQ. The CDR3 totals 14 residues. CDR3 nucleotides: TGCGCCAGCAGCTTGGGACATAGCCAAGAGACCCAGTACTTC. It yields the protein CASSLGHSQETQYF. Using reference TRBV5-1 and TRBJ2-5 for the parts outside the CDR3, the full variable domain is KAGVTQTPRYLIKTRGQQVTLSCSPISGHRSVSWYQQTPGQGLQFLFEYFSETQRNKGNFPGRFSGRQFSNSRSEMNVSTLELGDSALYLCASSLGHSQETQYFGPGTRLLVL.

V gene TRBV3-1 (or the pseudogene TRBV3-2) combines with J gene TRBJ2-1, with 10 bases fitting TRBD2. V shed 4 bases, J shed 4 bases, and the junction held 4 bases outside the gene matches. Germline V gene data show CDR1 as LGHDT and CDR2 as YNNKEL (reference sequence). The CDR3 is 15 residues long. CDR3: CASSRSTSGYNEQFF. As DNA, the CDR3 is TGTGCCAGCAGCCGCTCGACTAGCGGGTACAATGAGCAGTTCTTC.

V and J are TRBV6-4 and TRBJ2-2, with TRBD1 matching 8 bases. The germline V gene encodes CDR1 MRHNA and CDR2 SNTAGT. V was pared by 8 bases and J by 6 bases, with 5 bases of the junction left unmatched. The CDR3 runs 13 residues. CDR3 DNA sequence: TGTGCCAGCTCGGGACAGGCGGCCGGGGAGCTGTTTTTT. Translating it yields CASSGQAAGELFF.

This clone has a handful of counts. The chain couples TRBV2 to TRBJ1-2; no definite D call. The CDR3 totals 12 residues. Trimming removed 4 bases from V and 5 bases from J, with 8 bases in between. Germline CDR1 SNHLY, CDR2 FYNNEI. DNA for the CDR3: TGTGCCAGCAGTGGGCGGGCTTATGGCTACACCTTC. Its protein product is CASSGRAYGYTF.

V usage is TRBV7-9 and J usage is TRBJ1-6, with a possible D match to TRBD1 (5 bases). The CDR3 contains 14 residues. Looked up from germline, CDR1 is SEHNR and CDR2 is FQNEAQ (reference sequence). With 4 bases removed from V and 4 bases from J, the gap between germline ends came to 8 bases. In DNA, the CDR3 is TGTGCCAGCAGCTCGGGGGGGTATAATTCACCCCTCCACTTT. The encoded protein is CASSSGGYNSPLHF.